Presented here are 3 T cell receptor beta chains from one specimen sequenced in a study of T cell repertoires in cytomegalovirus infection. For these TCRs, the target antigens are not known. TCRdb analysed the reads with MiXCR anew, one entry per CDR3 protein. The data show around 900,000 distinct CDR3 sequences, 31% seen once. The sample here was cultured CD8+ T cells from PBMCs, taken from culture after CMV antigen stimulation. These receptor sequences come from a human donor in good health (CMV status not recorded). Some clones in this sample may be carry-over from other donors' samples.

The V call is TRBV9, the J call TRBJ1-2, with D hard to call. The CDR3 length is 13 residues. In germline, CDR1 is SGDLS, CDR2 YYNGEE. With 3 bases removed from V and 4 bases from J, the gap between germline ends came to 10 bases. CDR3: CASSAPGPYGYTF. In nucleotides, the CDR3 is TGTGCCAGCAGCGCCCCCGGGCCCTATGGCTACACCTTC.

V is TRBV10-3 and J is TRBJ2-2; 12 positions match TRBD1. V was pared by 3 bases and J by 0 bases, with 8 bases of the junction left unmatched. This CDR3 spans 19 amino acids. The germline gives CDR1 ENHRY, CDR2 SYGVKD. The CDR3 sequence is CAISETGTGGLPNTGELFF. Written as DNA, the CDR3 is TGTGCCATCAGTGAAACCGGGACAGGGGGCCTACCGAACACCGGGGAGCTGTTTTTT.

CDR3 nucleotide sequence: TGTGCCAGTAGCACCGATCGAGGACGTTCCTACGAGCAGTACTTC. The encoded protein is CASSTDRGRSYEQYF. The J gene is TRBJ2-7, the V gene TRBV19; D uncertain. Germline CDR1 LNHDA, CDR2 SQIVND (reference sequence). Between the trimmed V and J ends, which lost 6 bases and 1 base, there was a span of 16 bases. This CDR3 has 15 amino acids.